Below, 9 T cell receptor beta chains from the same sample are listed, as sequenced in a study of OX40 agonist ivuxolimab in advanced cancers. Profiled with immunoSEQ multiplex PCR; TCRdb holds only in-frame clones, not every one. Of 30,000 to 40,000 clones in the sample, around 84% were seen once. Sequencing was performed on CD4+ or CD8+ T cells sorted from blood, taken in a trial of the OX40 agonist ivuxolimab. These receptors were taken from an adult with an advanced solid tumor such as melanoma, head and neck, liver or kidney cancer.

The V call is TRBV5-1, the J call TRBJ2-3, with TRBD2 identical over 12 bases. Germline V gives CDR1 SGHRS, CDR2 YFSETQ. The CDR3 spans 17 residues. The trim removed 4 bases at V and 4 bases at J, leaving 10 bases unmatched. The CDR3 sequence is CASSRTTLAGGSDTQYF. DNA for the CDR3: TGCGCCAGCAGCCGAACCACACTAGCGGGGGGCTCAGATACGCAGTATTTT.

The CDR3 reads CASSLEGSGRTEAFF. CDR3 nucleotide sequence: TGCGCCAGCAGCTTGGAGGGATCGGGACGTACTGAAGCTTTCTTT. V usage is TRBV5-1 and J usage is TRBJ1-1; D is perhaps TRBD1 (5 bases). V was trimmed by 0 bases and J by 5 bases, leaving 14 bases between them. Germline-derived CDR1 and CDR2 are SGHRS and YFSETQ. This CDR3 is built from 15 residues.

This chain links TRBV29-1 with TRBJ2-1; TRBD1 matches at 10 bases. This CDR3 has 16 amino acids. The V segment lost 6 bases and the J segment 0 bases; nucleotides outside the gene matches: 8. Germline V gene sequence: CDR1 SQVTM, CDR2 ANQGSEA. This CDR3 is CSVTDRGPVSYNEQFF. As DNA, the CDR3 is TGCAGCGTCACCGACAGGGGGCCTGTCTCCTACAATGAGCAGTTCTTC.

The gene calls are TRBV27 and TRBJ2-3; no firm D call. The CDR3 is 17 residues long. The germline V gene has CDR1 MNHEY and CDR2 SMNVEV (reference sequence). Trimming stripped 4 bases from V and 0 bases from J, with 17 bases between. CDR3 residues: CASSSSGRITSTDTQYF. The CDR3 bases are TGTGCCAGCAGTTCCTCAGGACGGATAACTAGCACAGATACGCAGTATTTT.

This clone has just one count. The rearrangement joins TRBV4-1 to TRBJ2-7; a possible D gene is TRBD1 (5 bases). V gave up 1 base and J gave up 0 bases, with 10 bases separating them. Germline assignment: CDR1 MGHRA and CDR2 YSYEKL. This CDR3 contains 15 residues. CDR3 in amino acids: CASSQVPTGSYEQYF. CDR3 DNA sequence: TGCGCCAGCAGCCAAGTCCCTACAGGCTCCTACGAGCAGTACTTC.

CDR3 residues: CASSLGQETQYF. In DNA form, the CDR3 reads TGCGCCAGCAGCTTGGGCCAAGAGACCCAGTACTTC. The chain uses TRBV5-1 and TRBJ2-5; D call uncertain. The V gene's germline CDR1 is SGHRS and CDR2 YFSETQ. V lost 0 bases and J 1 base, leaving 1 base between the germline ends. The CDR3 has 12 amino acids.

The V call is TRBV27, the J call TRBJ2-7; 10 bases line up with TRBD2. From germline, CDR1 is MNHEY and CDR2 SMNVEV (reference sequence). Trimming took 5 bases from V and 5 from J; bases not matched to a gene: 15. The CDR3 spans 17 residues. CDR3 sequence: CASSPRRYLAGAHEQYF. CDR3 coding DNA: TGTGCCAGCAGTCCGCGTCGGTATCTAGCGGGAGCCCACGAGCAGTACTTC.

This clone occurred a few times. The V and J genes are TRBV5-1 and TRBJ1-3; D is possibly TRBD1 (5 bases). Between the trimmed V and J ends, which lost 0 bases and 4 bases, there was a span of 5 bases. CDR1 and CDR2 (germline): SGHRS, YFSETQ. This CDR3 has 13 amino acids. The DNA of the CDR3 is TGCGCCAGCAGCTTGGGACAGGGAAACACCATATATTTT. This translates into CASSLGQGNTIYF. The full variable domain, rest sourced from reference TRBV5-1 and TRBJ1-3, is KAGVTQTPRYLIKTRGQQVTLSCSPISGHRSVSWYQQTPGQGLQFLFEYFSETQRNKGNFPGRFSGRQFSNSRSEMNVSTLELGDSALYLCASSLGQGNTIYFGEGSWLTVV.

This clone was picked up one time. The chain carries TRBV27 and TRBJ1-6, with D possibly TRBD1 on 5 matching bases. This CDR3 spans 14 amino acids. V gave up 6 bases and J gave up 5 bases, with 11 bases separating them. Germline lookup yields CDR1 MNHEY and CDR2 SMNVEV (reference sequence). CDR3 sequence reads: CASRPGQHNSPLHF. The CDR3 DNA reads TGTGCCAGCAGGCCGGGGCAGCATAATTCACCCCTCCACTTT.